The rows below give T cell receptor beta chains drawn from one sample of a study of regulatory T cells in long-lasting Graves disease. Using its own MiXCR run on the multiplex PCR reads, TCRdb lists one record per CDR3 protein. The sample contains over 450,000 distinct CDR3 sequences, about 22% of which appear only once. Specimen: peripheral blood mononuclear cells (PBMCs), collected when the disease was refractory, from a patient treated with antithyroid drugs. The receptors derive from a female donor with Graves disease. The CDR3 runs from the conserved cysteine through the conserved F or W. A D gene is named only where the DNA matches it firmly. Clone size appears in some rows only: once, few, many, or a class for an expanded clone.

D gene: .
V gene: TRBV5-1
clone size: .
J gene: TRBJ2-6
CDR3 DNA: TGCGCCAGCAGCTCCCAGGGGTCTGGGGCCAACGTCCTGACTTTC
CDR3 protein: CASSSQGSGANVLTF

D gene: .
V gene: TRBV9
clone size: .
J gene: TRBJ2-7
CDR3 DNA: TGTGCCAGCAGCGTTAATGCCCGAGGGGAGCAGTACTTC
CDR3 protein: CASSVNARGEQYF

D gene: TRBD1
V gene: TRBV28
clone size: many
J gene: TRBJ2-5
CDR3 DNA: TGTGCCAGCAGTTTACCAGGGGGCGGAAAGACCCAGTACTTC
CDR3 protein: CASSLPGGGKTQYF

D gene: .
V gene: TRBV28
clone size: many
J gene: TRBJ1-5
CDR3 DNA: TGTGCCAGCAGCTTCGGACAGATTCACCAGCCCCAGCATTTT
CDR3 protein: CASSFGQIHQPQHF

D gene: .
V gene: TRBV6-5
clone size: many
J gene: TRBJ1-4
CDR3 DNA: TGTGCCAGCAGTTACTCCAGGGCGGCTAATGAAAAACTGTTTTTT
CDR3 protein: CASSYSRAANEKLFF

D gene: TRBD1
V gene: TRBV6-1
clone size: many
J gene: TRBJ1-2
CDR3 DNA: TGTGCCAGCAGTGAAGGGACAGGGGTTCCCTATGGCTACACCTTC
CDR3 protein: CASSEGTGVPYGYTF

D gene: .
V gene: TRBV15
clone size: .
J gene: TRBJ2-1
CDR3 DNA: TGTGCCACCAGCAGGAAAGAACAGGGCCACTACAATGAGCAGTTCTTC
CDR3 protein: CATSRKEQGHYNEQFF

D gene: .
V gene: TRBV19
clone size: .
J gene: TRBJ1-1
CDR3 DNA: TGTGCCAGTAGTATAATGAAGGGCACTGAAGCTTTCTTT
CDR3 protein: CASSIMKGTEAFF

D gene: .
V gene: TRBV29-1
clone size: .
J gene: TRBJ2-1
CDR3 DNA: TGCAGCGTTGGGATTGGGGTTGACAATGAGCAGTTCTTC
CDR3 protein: CSVGIGVDNEQFF

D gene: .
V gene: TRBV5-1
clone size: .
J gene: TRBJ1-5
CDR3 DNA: TGCGCCAGCAGCTTTCTGCCATCGGAGGATAATCAGCCCCAGCATTTT
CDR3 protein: CASSFLPSEDNQPQHF

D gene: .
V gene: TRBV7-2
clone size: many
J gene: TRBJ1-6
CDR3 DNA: TGTGCCAGCAGGACGACATTTCTTGATTCACCCCTCCACTTT
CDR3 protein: CASRTTFLDSPLHF

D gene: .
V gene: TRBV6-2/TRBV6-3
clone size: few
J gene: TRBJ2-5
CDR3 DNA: TGTGCCAGCAGTTACTATTGGGTGGAGGGGACCCAGTACTTC
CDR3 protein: CASSYYWVEGTQYF

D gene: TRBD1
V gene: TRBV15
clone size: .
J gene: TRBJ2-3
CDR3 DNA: TGTGCCACCAGCTATACAGGGGCGCTCGGGGATACGCAGTATTTT
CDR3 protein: CATSYTGALGDTQYF

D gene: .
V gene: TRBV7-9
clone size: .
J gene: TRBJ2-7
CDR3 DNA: TGTGCCAGCAGCTTAGTTCAGGATACAGAGCAGTACTTC
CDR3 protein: CASSLVQDTEQYF

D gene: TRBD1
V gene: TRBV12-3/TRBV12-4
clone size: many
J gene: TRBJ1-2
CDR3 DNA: TGTGCCAGCAGTGGACAGGGGGAGGATGGCTACACCTTC
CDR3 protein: CASSGQGEDGYTF

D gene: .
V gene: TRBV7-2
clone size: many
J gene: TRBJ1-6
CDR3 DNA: TGTGCCAGCAGTTCCACCCAGGACGGCTATAATTCACCCCTCCACTTT
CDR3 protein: CASSSTQDGYNSPLHF

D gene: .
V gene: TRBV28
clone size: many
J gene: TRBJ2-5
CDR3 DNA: TGTGCCAGCAGGCCGCCGGCGGGGGAGACCCAGTACTTC
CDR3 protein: CASRPPAGETQYF

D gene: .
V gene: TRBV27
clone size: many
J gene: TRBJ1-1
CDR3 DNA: TGTGCCAGCAGTTTAGTACAGGGAGGGACTGAAGCTTTCTTT
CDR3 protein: CASSLVQGGTEAFF

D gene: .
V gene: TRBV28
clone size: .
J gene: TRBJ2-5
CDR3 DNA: TGTGCCAGCAATCCGGCGGGCCAAGAGACCCAGTACTTC
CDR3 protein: CASNPAGQETQYF

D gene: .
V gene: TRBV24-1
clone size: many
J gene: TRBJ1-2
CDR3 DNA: TGTGCCACCGCAGGCCTAGGGAACTATGGCTACACCTTC
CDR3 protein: CATAGLGNYGYTF

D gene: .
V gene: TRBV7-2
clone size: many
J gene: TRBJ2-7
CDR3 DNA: TGTGCCAGCAGCCTAAGGGCCCAGGGGGGGGTGGACGAGCAGTACTTC
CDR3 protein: CASSLRAQGGVDEQYF

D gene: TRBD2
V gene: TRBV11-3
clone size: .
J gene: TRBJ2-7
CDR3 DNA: TGTGCCAGCAGAAAAGCGGGGGCCTACGAGCAGTACTTC
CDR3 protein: CASRKAGAYEQYF

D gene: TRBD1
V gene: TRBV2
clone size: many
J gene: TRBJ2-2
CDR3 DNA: TGTGCCAGCAGTAAAGGTTTCCGTGGACAGGGGACCGGGGAGCTGTTTTTT
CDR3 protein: CASSKGFRGQGTGELFF

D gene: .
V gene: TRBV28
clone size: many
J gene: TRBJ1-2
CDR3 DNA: TGTGCCAGCAGTTTCGTGACAGGCGATGGCTACACCTTC
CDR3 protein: CASSFVTGDGYTF

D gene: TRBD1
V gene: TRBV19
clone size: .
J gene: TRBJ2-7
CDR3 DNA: TGTGCCAGTAGTTCGGACAGGGGAGCCTACGAGCAGTACTTC
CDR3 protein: CASSSDRGAYEQYF

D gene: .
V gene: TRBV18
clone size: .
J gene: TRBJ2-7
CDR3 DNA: TGTGCCAGCTCACCAGCCCTCTATGGGTCGCTCAACGAGCAGTACTTC
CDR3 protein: CASSPALYGSLNEQYF

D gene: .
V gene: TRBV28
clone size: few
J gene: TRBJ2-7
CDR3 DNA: TGTGCCAGCAGTCTTAATTCTCGGGGGCAGTACTTC
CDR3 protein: CASSLNSRGQYF

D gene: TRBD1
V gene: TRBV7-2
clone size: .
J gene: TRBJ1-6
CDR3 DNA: TGTGCCAGCAGCTTGACCTGGGACAGGGATAGTATTTTCAATTCACCCCTCCACTTT
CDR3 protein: CASSLTWDRDSIFNSPLHF

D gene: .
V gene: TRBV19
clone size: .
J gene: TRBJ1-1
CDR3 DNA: TGTGCCAGTAGTAGTCTGTGGCAGGGGAACACTGAAGCTTTCTTT
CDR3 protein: CASSSLWQGNTEAFF

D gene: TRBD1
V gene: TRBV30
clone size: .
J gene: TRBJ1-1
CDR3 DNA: TGTGCCTGGAGTTCTCCTTATTACAGGGGTCGAGCTTTCTTT
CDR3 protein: CAWSSPYYRGRAFF

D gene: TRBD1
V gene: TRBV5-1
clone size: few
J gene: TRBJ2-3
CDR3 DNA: TGCGCCAGCAGCTACGAGGGGGCGCCGATAGATACGCAGTATTTT
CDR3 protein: CASSYEGAPIDTQYF

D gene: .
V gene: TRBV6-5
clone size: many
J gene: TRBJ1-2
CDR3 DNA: TGTGCCAGCAGTTACTCCGGGCCTAGGAGCTATGGCTACACCTTC
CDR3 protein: CASSYSGPRSYGYTF